This T cell receptor (beta chain) comes out of a study of shared clonotypes between healthy human individuals. Data came from immunoSEQ multiplex PCR; TCRdb stores just in-frame clones and leaves some out. The table lists around 180,000 clones, 90% to 95% of them singletons. This clone occurred a few times. The source material was naive CD4+ T cells sorted from blood. Indicated subset: CD45RA+ positively selected. This clonotype was obtained from a woman in her twenties or thirties in good health.

CDR3 residues: CASSLQGHGGYTF. CDR3 nucleotide sequence: TGTGCCAGCAGCTTACAGGGTCATGGTGGCTACACCTTC. The chain is built from TRBV7-3 and TRBJ1-2; a possible D gene is TRBD1 (5 bases). Germline V gives CDR1 SGHTA, CDR2 FQGTGA. The CDR3 runs to 13 residues. V lost 2 bases and J lost 7, with 11 bases in between.